Presented here are 30 T cell receptor beta chains from one specimen sequenced in a study of blood T cell repertoires in COVID-19. The table came from immunoSEQ multiplex PCR; TCRdb's copy has only in-frame clones and leaves some out. The sample lists 170,000 or so clones, around 73% occurring once. Input material: PBMCs or T cells enriched from blood (not recorded which). Receptors were obtained from a woman in her forties or fifties who had recovered from COVID-19.

The chain combines TRBV27 with TRBJ2-7, with 8 bases fitting TRBD1. Germline trimming cut 4 bases from V and 5 bases from J; bases unmatched to any gene: 7. The CDR3 is 14 residues long. Germline-derived CDR1 and CDR2 are MNHEY and SMNVEV (reference sequence). The CDR3 reads CASSSRTGRNEQYF. The CDR3 DNA reads as TGTGCCAGCAGTTCCCGGACAGGGAGGAACGAGCAGTACTTC.

Only a few counts were recorded for this clone. CDR3 nucleotide sequence: TGTGCCAGCAGTTCGCTGGGACTAGCCGAGGGCAATGAGCAGTTCTTC. It specifies CASSSLGLAEGNEQFF. The rearrangement links TRBV6-6 to TRBJ2-1; 9 positions match TRBD2. The V segment lost 4 bases and the J segment 6 bases; nucleotides outside the gene matches: 10. The CDR3 loop spans 16 amino acids. CDR1 is MNHNY and CDR2 is SVGAGI in the germline V gene (reference sequence).

CDR3 sequence: CASSFLLAGAETQYF. The CDR3 nucleotides are TGTGCCAGCAGCTTTCTACTAGCGGGGGCAGAGACCCAGTACTTC. The chain employs TRBV7-8 and TRBJ2-5; TRBD2 agrees at 11 bases. Looked up from germline, CDR1 is SGHVS and CDR2 is FQNEAQ. V gave up 3 bases and J gave up 4 bases; unmatched junction bases: 4. The CDR3 sequence is 15 residues long.

Only a few counts were recorded for this clone. The V gene is TRBV5-1, the J gene TRBJ2-3; 7 bases match TRBD2. Germline V gene lookup returns CDR1 SGHRS and CDR2 YFSETQ. Trimming cost V 0 bases and J 0 bases; bases outside gene matches: 10. This CDR3 contains 18 residues. Here the CDR3 DNA reads TGCGCCAGCAGCTTGGCGATGACTAGCATATCTAGCACAGATACGCAGTATTTT. As protein: CASSLAMTSISSTDTQYF.

The rearrangement links TRBV24-1 to TRBJ2-7; the match to TRBD2 covers 9 bases. CDR3 length: 12 amino acids. Germline CDR1 is KGHDR and CDR2 is SFDVKD. Trimming at V came to 12 bases and at J to 4 bases, leaving 6 bases not matched to a gene. The DNA of the CDR3 is TGTGCCGTTAGCGGGAGTACGTACGAGCAGTACTTC. Translated, it gives CAVSGSTYEQYF.

The rearrangement links TRBV29-1 to TRBJ1-4; maybe TRBD1 (6 bases). Looked up from germline, CDR1 is SQVTM and CDR2 is ANQGSEA. The CDR3 extends over 13 amino acids. V shed 4 bases and J shed 3 bases, with 9 bases lying between them. DNA of the CDR3: TGCAGCGTTGGTGACAGGTCTAATGAAAAACTGTTTTTT. Encoded protein: CSVGDRSNEKLFF.

The chain links TRBV6-5 to TRBJ1-5; the D is unclear. The CDR3 spans 13 residues. The germline gives CDR1 MNHEY, CDR2 SVGAGI. Between the trimmed V and J ends, which lost 6 bases and 5 bases, there was a span of 11 bases. As DNA, the CDR3 is TGTGCCAGCAGGAGACTCGTGGATCAGCCCCAGCATTTT. This sequence encodes CASRRLVDQPQHF.

V and J are TRBV15 and TRBJ2-7; 14 nucleotides match TRBD2. V was pared by 0 bases and J by 11 bases, with 6 bases of the junction left unmatched. There are 15 residues in the CDR3. The germline V gene has CDR1 LNHNV and CDR2 YYDKDF (reference sequence). CDR3 sequence: CATSRDTGTSGREYF. In DNA form, the CDR3 reads TGTGCCACCAGCAGAGATACCGGGACTAGCGGGAGAGAGTACTTC. The variable domain in full, with the rest retrieved from reference TRBV15 and TRBJ2-7, is DAMVIQNPRYQVTQFGKPVTLSCSQTLNHNVMYWYQQKSSQAPKLLFHYYDKDFNNEADTPDNFQSRRPNTSFCFLDIRSPGLGDTAMYLCATSRDTGTSGREYFGPGTRLTVT.

The V and J genes are TRBV7-9 and TRBJ2-7, with 9 bases identical to TRBD1. The ends lost 5 bases at V and 6 bases at J; junction bases unmatched: 11. The CDR3 is 15 residues long. The germline V gene encodes CDR1 SEHNR and CDR2 FQNEAQ (reference sequence). CDR3 bases: TGTGCCAGCAGCCAAACGACAGGGGGTAGGGGCGAGCAGTACTTC. Protein: CASSQTTGGRGEQYF.

This chain connects TRBV7-2 to TRBJ1-1; D remains ambiguous. Germline-derived CDR1 and CDR2 are SGHTA and FQGNSA. This CDR3 has 14 amino acids. With 5 bases removed from V and 1 base from J, the gap between germline ends came to 11 bases. As DNA, the CDR3 is TGTGCCAGCAGCCAAACCCGGGGGAACACTGAAGCTTTCTTT. Amino acid sequence: CASSQTRGNTEAFF. The whole variable domain, remainder taken from reference TRBV7-2 and TRBJ1-1, is GAGVSQSPSNKVTEKGKDVELRCDPISGHTALYWYRQSLGQGLEFLIYFQGNSAPDKSGLPSDRFSAERTGGSVSTLTIQRTQQEDSAVYLCASSQTRGNTEAFFGQGTRLTVV.

This rearrangement joins TRBV6-4 to TRBJ1-5, with no clear D. CDR1 is MRHNA, CDR2 SNTAGT, per germline. The CDR3 runs 14 residues. Trimming pared 6 bases from V and 0 bases from J, leaving 9 bases between. As DNA, the CDR3 is TGTGCCAGCAGCCAAGACTTTAGCAATCAGCCCCAGCATTTT. Residues: CASSQDFSNQPQHF.

In DNA form, the CDR3 reads TGTGCCAGCAGTCTGATCGGTAACACTGAAGCTTTCTTT. This codes for CASSLIGNTEAFF. V and J are TRBV6-5 and TRBJ1-1; D gene uncertain. Germline CDR1 reads MNHEY; CDR2 reads SVGAGI. V shed 5 bases and J shed 2 bases, with 9 bases lying between them. CDR3 length equals 13 residues.

V and J are TRBV28 and TRBJ2-5; D call uncertain. The CDR3 runs to 10 residues. With 6 bases removed from V and 3 bases from J, the gap between germline ends came to 2 bases. The germline CDR1 and CDR2 sequences are MDHEN and SYDVKM. The CDR3 loop is CASSEETQYF. In nucleotides, the CDR3 is TGTGCCAGCAGCGAAGAGACCCAGTACTTC.

This chain uses TRBV11-1 with TRBJ2-1, with TRBD2 identical over 8 bases. Germline values: CDR1 SGHAT, CDR2 FQDESV (reference sequence). With V trimmed by 9 bases and J by 2 bases, 6 bases remained unmatched. This CDR3 region has 14 residues. CDR3 bases: TGTGCCAGTCGTAGAGCGGGAGCCTACAATGAGCAGTTCTTC. It encodes CASRRAGAYNEQFF. Together with reference TRBV11-1 and TRBJ2-1, the CDR3 gives the full variable domain: EAEVAQSPRYKITEKSQAVAFWCDPISGHATLYWYRQILGQGPELLVQFQDESVVDDSQLPKDRFSAERLKGVDSTLKIQPAELGDSAMYLCASRRAGAYNEQFFGPGTRLTVL.

The V gene is TRBV28, the J gene TRBJ1-2; D uncertain. This CDR3 is 15 amino acids long. V dropped 6 bases and J dropped 10 bases, with 24 bases sitting between them. Germline values: CDR1 MDHEN, CDR2 SYDVKM. CDR3 protein: CASSFAIEADRDYTF. The CDR3 DNA reads TGTGCCAGCAGCTTCGCGATAGAGGCAGACCGAGACTACACCTTC.

The chain employs TRBV4-1 and TRBJ2-7; maybe TRBD1 (6 bases). The V end was cut by 0 bases, the J end by 8 bases, with 14 bases between. CDR3 length: 14 amino acids. The germline V gene encodes CDR1 MGHRA and CDR2 YSYEKL. The CDR3 reads CASSQDFTTGKQYF. CDR3 bases: TGCGCCAGCAGCCAAGATTTCACTACAGGGAAGCAGTACTTC.

This chain joins TRBV7-8 and TRBJ1-1, with a possible D match to TRBD1 (5 bases). Germline V gives CDR1 SGHVS, CDR2 FQNEAQ. CDR3 length equals 12 residues. The V gene lost 5 bases and the J gene lost 8 bases, with 12 bases spanning the gap. CDR3 region: CASSLQGYEAFF. DNA of the CDR3: TGTGCCAGCAGCCTGCAGGGCTACGAAGCTTTCTTT. The entire variable domain, with the rest obtained from reference TRBV7-8 and TRBJ1-1, is as follows: GAGVSQSPRYKVAKRGQDVALRCDPISGHVSLFWYQQALGQGPEFLTYFQNEAQLDKSGLPSDRFFAERPEGSVSTLKIQRTQQEDSAVYLCASSLQGYEAFFGQGTRLTVV.

The chain is built from TRBV2 and TRBJ1-1; D is unclear. Germline CDR1 is SNHLY and CDR2 is FYNNEI. This CDR3 is 12 amino acids long. Trimming pared 6 bases from V and 7 bases from J, leaving 12 bases between. CDR3 in amino acids: CASSLGFVEAFF. The CDR3 nucleotides read TGTGCCAGCAGCCTAGGTTTCGTTGAAGCTTTCTTT.

V is TRBV2 and J is TRBJ2-3; D is perhaps TRBD1 (5 bases). Germline V gene lookup returns CDR1 SNHLY and CDR2 FYNNEI. The length of the CDR3 is 16 residues. The V gene lost 4 bases and the J gene lost 0 bases, with 14 bases spanning the gap. In DNA form, the CDR3 reads TGTGCCAGCAGTGCAAGGGGTTCTCTTAGCACAGATACGCAGTATTTT. The encoded protein is CASSARGSLSTDTQYF.

The chain is built from TRBV5-1 and TRBJ1-4; D not resolved. The germline V gene has CDR1 SGHRS and CDR2 YFSETQ. This CDR3 spans 14 amino acids. V gave up 4 bases and J gave up 6 bases, with 13 bases separating them. CDR3 DNA: TGCGCCAGCAGCACCGGTAATAAGTATGAAAAACTGTTTTTT. This sequence encodes CASSTGNKYEKLFF.

This clone was picked up one time. The V and J genes are TRBV4-1 and TRBJ1-5, with D perhaps TRBD1 (6 bases). There are 16 residues in the CDR3. The germline V gene has CDR1 MGHRA and CDR2 YSYEKL. V was shortened by 4 bases and J by 2 bases, with 15 bases between the two germline ends. The CDR3 coding sequence is TGCGCCAGCAGCCCGGGACACACACGGGGCAATCAGCCCCAGCATTTT. It codes for CASSPGHTRGNQPQHF.

The chain uses TRBV9 and TRBJ1-2; the match to TRBD1 covers 10 bases. Germline V CDR1 and CDR2: SGDLS, YYNGEE. The CDR3 loop spans 15 amino acids. J lost 3 bases, V lost 4 bases, and 6 bases had no gene match. This CDR3 is CASSPIGQGDYGYTF. The CDR3 DNA sequence: TGTGCCAGCAGCCCTATCGGACAGGGGGACTATGGCTACACCTTC.

The chain couples TRBV9 to TRBJ2-2; D call uncertain. Trimming took 6 bases from V and 2 from J, leaving 5 bases between them. This CDR3 is built from 12 residues. Germline CDR1 is SGDLS and CDR2 is YYNGEE. The CDR3, as DNA: TGTGCCAGCAATAGAAACACCGGGGAGCTGTTTTTT. This gives the protein CASNRNTGELFF.

This clone occurred a few times. The V gene is TRBV5-1, the J gene TRBJ2-5; possibly TRBD2 for D (6 bases). With 0 bases removed from V and 4 bases from J, the gap between germline ends came to 16 bases. Looked up from germline, CDR1 is SGHRS and CDR2 is YFSETQ. CDR3 length: 16 amino acids. In DNA, the CDR3 is TGCGCCAGCAGCTTGGGTTCTAGCGATGGGGGAGAGACCCAGTACTTC. Encoded protein: CASSLGSSDGGETQYF. The full variable domain, rest sourced from reference TRBV5-1 and TRBJ2-5, is KAGVTQTPRYLIKTRGQQVTLSCSPISGHRSVSWYQQTPGQGLQFLFEYFSETQRNKGNFPGRFSGRQFSNSRSEMNVSTLELGDSALYLCASSLGSSDGGETQYFGPGTRLLVL.

The CDR3 here is CASSLKPRMYF. For the CDR3, the DNA is TGTGCCAGCAGTTTAAAGCCGAGAATGTACTTC. The chain links TRBV28 to TRBJ2-5; D is ambiguous. The CDR3 is 11 amino acids. V lost 2 bases, J lost 13 bases, and 11 bases lay in between. CDR1 MDHEN and CDR2 SYDVKM come from the germline V gene.

The chain recombines TRBV4-2 with TRBJ2-7, with a weak D call TRBD1 (6 bases). There are 16 residues in the CDR3. Between the trimmed V and J ends, which lost 2 bases and 3 bases, there was a span of 17 bases. Looked up from germline, CDR1 is LGHNA and CDR2 is YNFKEQ. The CDR3 here is CASSQPRPAGDYEQYF. CDR3 bases: TGTGCCAGCAGCCAACCCCGCCCGGCAGGGGACTACGAGCAGTACTTC.

V and J are TRBV11-2 and TRBJ1-4; 8 bases map to TRBD1. Germline CDR1 SGHAT, CDR2 FQNNGV. J lost 3 bases, V lost 5 bases, and 8 bases had no gene match. The CDR3 extends over 16 amino acids. CDR3 DNA sequence: TGTGCCAGCAGCCGTACGACAGGGGTTCCTAATGAAAAACTGTTTTTT. It is translated as CASSRTTGVPNEKLFF.

The gene calls are TRBV7-3 and TRBJ2-2, with TRBD1 identical over 9 bases. CDR3 size: 14 residues. Germline V lookup: CDR1 SGHTA, CDR2 FQGTGA. Germline trimming cut 5 bases from V and 6 bases from J; bases unmatched to any gene: 4. In DNA, the CDR3 is TGTGCCAGCAGCAAGGACAGGGGTGCCGGGGAGCTGTTTTTT. This codes for CASSKDRGAGELFF.

The CDR3 region has the DNA TGTGCCAGCAGCACGGGACAGGTTAATGAAAAACTGTTTTTT. Protein product: CASSTGQVNEKLFF. The V gene is TRBV5-8, the J gene TRBJ1-4; TRBD1 matches 8 bases. Per the germline V gene, CDR1 is SGHTS and CDR2 is YDEGEE. CDR3 length: 14 residues. J lost 4 bases, V lost 4 bases, and 3 bases had no gene match.

The chain employs TRBV7-7 and TRBJ2-1, with D unclear. This CDR3 region has 13 residues. Germline values: CDR1 SSHAT, CDR2 FNYEAQ (reference sequence). Trimming cost V 1 base and J 8 bases, with 9 bases left between them. The CDR3 coding sequence is TGTGCCAGCAGCTTAGGGCTCAGTGATGAGCAGTTCTTC. Translating gives CASSLGLSDEQFF. Full variable domain (missing parts from reference TRBV7-7 and TRBJ2-1): GAGVSQSPRYKVTKRGQDVTLRCDPISSHATLYWYQQALGQGPEFLTYFNYEAQPDKSGLPSDRFSAERPEGSISTLTIQRTEQRDSAMYRCASSLGLSDEQFFGPGTRLTVL.